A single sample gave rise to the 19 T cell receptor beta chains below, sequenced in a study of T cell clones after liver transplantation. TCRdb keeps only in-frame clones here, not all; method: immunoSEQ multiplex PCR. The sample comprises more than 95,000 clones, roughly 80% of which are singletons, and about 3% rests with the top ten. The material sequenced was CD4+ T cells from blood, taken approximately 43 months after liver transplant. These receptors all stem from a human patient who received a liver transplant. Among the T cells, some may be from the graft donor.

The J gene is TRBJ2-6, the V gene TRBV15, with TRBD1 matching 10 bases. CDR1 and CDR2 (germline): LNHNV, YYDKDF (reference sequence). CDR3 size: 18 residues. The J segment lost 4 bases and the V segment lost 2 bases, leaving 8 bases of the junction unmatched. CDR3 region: CATSRPSGQGLGANVLTF. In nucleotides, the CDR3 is TGTGCCACCAGCAGACCCTCGGGACAGGGGCTCGGGGCCAACGTCCTGACTTTC.

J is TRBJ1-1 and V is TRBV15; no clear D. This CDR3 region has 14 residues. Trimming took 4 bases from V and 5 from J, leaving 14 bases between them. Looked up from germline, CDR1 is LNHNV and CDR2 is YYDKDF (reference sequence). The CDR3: CATSITQRRTEAFF. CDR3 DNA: TGTGCCACCAGCATTACACAAAGAAGGACTGAAGCTTTCTTT.

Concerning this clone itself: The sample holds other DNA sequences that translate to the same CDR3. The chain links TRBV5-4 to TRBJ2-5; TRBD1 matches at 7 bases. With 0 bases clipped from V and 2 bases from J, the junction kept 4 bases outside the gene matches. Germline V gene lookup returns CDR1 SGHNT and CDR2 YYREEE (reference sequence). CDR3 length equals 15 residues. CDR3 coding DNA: TGTGCCAGCAGCTTGGGTCAGGGGGTTCAAGAGACCCAGTACTTC. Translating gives CASSLGQGVQETQYF.

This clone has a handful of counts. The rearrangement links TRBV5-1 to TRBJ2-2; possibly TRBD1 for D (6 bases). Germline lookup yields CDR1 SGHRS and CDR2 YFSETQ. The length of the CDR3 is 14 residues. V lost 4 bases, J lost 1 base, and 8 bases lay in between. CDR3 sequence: CASSAQGNTGELFF. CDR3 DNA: TGCGCCAGCAGCGCACAGGGGAACACCGGGGAGCTGTTTTTT.

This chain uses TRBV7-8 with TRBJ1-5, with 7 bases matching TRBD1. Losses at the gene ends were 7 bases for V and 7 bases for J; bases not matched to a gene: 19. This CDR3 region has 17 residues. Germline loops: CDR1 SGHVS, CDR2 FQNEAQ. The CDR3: CASTLSGGNPTTQPQHF. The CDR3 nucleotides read TGTGCCAGCACCCTATCAGGGGGGAACCCTACCACGCAGCCCCAGCATTTT.

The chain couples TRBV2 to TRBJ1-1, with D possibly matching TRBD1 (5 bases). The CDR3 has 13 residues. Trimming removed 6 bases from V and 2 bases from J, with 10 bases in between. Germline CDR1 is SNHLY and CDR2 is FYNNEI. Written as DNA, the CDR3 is TGTGCCAGCAGGGGGACCTTCAACACTGAAGCTTTCTTT. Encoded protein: CASRGTFNTEAFF.

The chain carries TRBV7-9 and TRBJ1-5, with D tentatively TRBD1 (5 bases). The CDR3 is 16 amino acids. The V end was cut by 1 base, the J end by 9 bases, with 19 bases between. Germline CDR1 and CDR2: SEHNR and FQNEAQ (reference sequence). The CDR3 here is CASSLGTSSGERPQHF. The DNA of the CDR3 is TGTGCCAGCAGCTTAGGGACAAGCTCGGGAGAGCGGCCCCAGCATTTT.

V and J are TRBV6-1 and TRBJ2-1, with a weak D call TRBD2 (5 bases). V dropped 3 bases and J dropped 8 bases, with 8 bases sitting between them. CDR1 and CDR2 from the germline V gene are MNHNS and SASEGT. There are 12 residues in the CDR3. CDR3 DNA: TGTGCCAGCAGTGACCCGGGATATGAGCAGTTCTTC. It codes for CASSDPGYEQFF.

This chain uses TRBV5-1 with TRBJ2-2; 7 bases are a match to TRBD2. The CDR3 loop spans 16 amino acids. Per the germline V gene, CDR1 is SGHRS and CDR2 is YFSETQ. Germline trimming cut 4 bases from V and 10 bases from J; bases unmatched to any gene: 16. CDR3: CASSPFGQRGKEELFF. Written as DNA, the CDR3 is TGCGCCAGCAGCCCCTTTGGTCAGCGGGGTAAGGAGGAGCTGTTTTTT.

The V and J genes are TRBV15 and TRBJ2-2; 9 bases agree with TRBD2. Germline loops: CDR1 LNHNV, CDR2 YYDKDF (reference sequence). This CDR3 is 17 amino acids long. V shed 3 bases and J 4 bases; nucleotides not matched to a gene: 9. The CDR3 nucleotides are TGTGCCACCAGCAGTCTCGCCCGAGCGGGGGGCACCGGGGAGCTGTTTTTT. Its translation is CATSSLARAGGTGELFF.

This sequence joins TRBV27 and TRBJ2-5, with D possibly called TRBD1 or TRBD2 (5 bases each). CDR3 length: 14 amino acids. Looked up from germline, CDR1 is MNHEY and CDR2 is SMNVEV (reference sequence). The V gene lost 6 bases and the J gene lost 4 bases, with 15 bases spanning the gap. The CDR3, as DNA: TGTGCCAGCAGGGGGTTCGGGGCAGGAGAGACCCAGTACTTC. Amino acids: CASRGFGAGETQYF.

CDR3 nucleotides: TGCGCCAGCAGCCAGGACAGGGGGGGTCAGCCCCAGCATTTT. Its protein is CASSQDRGGQPQHF. The J gene is TRBJ1-5, the V gene TRBV5-1, with TRBD1 identical over 10 bases. The ends lost 4 bases at V and 6 bases at J; junction bases unmatched: 4. The CDR3 has 14 residues. Germline V CDR1 and CDR2: SGHRS, YFSETQ. Together with reference TRBV5-1 and TRBJ1-5, the CDR3 gives the full variable domain: KAGVTQTPRYLIKTRGQQVTLSCSPISGHRSVSWYQQTPGQGLQFLFEYFSETQRNKGNFPGRFSGRQFSNSRSEMNVSTLELGDSALYLCASSQDRGGQPQHFGDGTRLSIL.

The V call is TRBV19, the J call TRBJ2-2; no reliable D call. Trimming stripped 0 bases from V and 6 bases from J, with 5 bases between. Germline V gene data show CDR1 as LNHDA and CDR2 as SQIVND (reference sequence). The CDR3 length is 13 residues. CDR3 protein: CASSIDQPGELFF. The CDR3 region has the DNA TGTGCCAGTAGTATAGATCAACCCGGGGAGCTGTTTTTT. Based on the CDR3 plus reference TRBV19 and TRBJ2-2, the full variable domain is DGGITQSPKYLFRKEGQNVTLSCEQNLNHDAMYWYRQDPGQGLRLIYYSQIVNDFQKGDIAEGYSVSREKKESFPLTVTSAQKNPTAFYLCASSIDQPGELFFGEGSRLTVL.

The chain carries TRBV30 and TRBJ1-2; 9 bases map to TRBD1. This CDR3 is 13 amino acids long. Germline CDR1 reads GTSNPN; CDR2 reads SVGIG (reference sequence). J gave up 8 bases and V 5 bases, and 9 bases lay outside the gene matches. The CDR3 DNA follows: TGTGCCTGGGAGGACAGGGGAAAGGGCGGCTACACCTTC. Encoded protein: CAWEDRGKGGYTF.

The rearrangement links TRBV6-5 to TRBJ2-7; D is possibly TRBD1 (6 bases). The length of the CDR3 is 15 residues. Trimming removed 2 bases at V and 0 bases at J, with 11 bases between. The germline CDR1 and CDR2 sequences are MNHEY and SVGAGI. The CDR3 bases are TGTGCCAGCAGTTACGGCGACAGGACCTCCTACGAGCAGTACTTC. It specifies CASSYGDRTSYEQYF.

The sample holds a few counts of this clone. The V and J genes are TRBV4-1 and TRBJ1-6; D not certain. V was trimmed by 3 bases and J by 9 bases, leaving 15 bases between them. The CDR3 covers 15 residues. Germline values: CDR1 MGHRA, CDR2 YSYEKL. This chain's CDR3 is CASSHPPEMSSPLHF. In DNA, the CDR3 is TGCGCCAGCAGCCATCCGCCCGAAATGAGTTCACCCCTCCACTTT.

The CDR3 protein is CAWSLRGLHGEKLFF. The CDR3 nucleotides read TGTGCCTGGAGCCTCCGGGGCCTTCACGGTGAAAAACTGTTTTTT. This chain uses TRBV30 with TRBJ1-4; D perhaps matches TRBD1 (5 bases). V lost 3 bases and J lost 7, with 18 bases in between. The CDR3 totals 15 residues. Germline-derived CDR1 and CDR2 are GTSNPN and SVGIG (reference sequence).

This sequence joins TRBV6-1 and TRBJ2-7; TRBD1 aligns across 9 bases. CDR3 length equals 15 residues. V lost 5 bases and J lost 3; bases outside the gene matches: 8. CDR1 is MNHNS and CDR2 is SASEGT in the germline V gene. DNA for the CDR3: TGTGCCAGCAGTCAGTACAGGACAGGGGACTACGAGCAGTACTTC. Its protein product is CASSQYRTGDYEQYF.

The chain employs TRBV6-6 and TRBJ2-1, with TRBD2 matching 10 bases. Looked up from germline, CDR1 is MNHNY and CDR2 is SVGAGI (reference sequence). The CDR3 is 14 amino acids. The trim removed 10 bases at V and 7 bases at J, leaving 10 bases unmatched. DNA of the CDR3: TGTGCCACCCAAGCGGGGGGGAGGGCGAATGAGCAGTTCTTC. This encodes CATQAGGRANEQFF.